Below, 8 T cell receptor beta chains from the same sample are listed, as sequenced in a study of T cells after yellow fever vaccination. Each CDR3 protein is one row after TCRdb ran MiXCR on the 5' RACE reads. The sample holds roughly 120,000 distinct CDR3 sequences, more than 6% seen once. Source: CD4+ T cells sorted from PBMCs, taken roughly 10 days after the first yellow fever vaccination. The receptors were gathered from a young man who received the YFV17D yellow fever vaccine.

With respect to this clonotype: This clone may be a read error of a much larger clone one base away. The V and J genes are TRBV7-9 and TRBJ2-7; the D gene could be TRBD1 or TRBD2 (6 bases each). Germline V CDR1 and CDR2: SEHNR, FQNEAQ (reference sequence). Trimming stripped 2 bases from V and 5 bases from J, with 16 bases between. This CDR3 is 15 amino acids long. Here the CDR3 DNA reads TGTGCCAGCAGCTTAAAGCTAGAGGGGGGAAACGAGCAGTACTTC. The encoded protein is CASSLKLEGGNEQYF.

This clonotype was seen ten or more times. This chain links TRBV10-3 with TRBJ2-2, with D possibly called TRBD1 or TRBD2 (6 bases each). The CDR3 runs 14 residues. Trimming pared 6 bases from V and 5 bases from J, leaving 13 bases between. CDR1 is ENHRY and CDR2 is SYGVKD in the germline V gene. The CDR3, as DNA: TGTGCCATCAGGACGAGGGGGGAAACCGGGGAGCTGTTTTTT. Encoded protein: CAIRTRGETGELFF.

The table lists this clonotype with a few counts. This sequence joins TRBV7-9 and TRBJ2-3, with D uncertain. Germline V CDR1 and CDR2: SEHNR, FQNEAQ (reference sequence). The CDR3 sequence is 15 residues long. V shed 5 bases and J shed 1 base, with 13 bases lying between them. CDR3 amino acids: CASSRTPMGTDTQYF. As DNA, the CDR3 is TGTGCCAGCAGCAGGACCCCTATGGGCACAGATACGCAGTATTTT.

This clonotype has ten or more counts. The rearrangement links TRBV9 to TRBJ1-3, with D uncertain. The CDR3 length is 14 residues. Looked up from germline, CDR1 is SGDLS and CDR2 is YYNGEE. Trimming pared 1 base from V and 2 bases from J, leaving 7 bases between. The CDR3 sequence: CASSVFAAGNTIYF. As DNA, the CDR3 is TGTGCCAGCAGCGTATTCGCGGCTGGAAACACCATATATTTT.

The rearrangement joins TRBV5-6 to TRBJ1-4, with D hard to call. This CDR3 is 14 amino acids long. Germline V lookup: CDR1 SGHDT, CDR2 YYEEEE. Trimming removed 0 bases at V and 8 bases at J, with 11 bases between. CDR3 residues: CASSLVSAPEKLFF. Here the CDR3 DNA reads TGTGCCAGCAGCTTGGTTTCTGCGCCGGAAAAACTGTTTTTT.

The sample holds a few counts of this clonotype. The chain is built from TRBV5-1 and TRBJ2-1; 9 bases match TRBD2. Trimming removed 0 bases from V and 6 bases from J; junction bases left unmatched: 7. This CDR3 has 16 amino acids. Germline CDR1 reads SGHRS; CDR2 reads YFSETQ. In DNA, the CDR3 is TGCGCCAGCAGCTTGGCCGGGCGGGGGGGCCGCAATGAGCAGTTCTTC. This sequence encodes CASSLAGRGGRNEQFF.

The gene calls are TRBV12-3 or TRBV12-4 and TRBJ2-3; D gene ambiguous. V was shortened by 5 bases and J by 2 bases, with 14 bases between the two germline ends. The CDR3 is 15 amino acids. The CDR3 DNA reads TGTGCCAGCAGTCCTGGAACCCTGCTCACAGATACGCAGTATTTT. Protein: CASSPGTLLTDTQYF.

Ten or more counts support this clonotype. For the CDR3, the DNA is TGTGCCAGCAGCCCCGGGGTGCGGGGAGATACGCAGTATTTT. Translation: CASSPGVRGDTQYF. The V and J genes are TRBV12-3 or TRBV12-4 and TRBJ2-3; the D gene is possibly TRBD2 (6 bases). The ends were cut back, 6 bases at V and 5 bases at J, with 15 bases in the middle. The CDR3 consists of 14 residues.